Listed below are T cell receptor beta chains from one sample, sequenced in a study of blood T cell repertoires in COVID-19. Sequencing used immunoSEQ multiplex PCR; TCRdb keeps in-frame clones, though not all of them. The sample yields over 100,000 clones, more than 75% seen once. The specimen was peripheral blood. These receptors all come from a man aged 60 to 75 with active or convalescent COVID-19. The CDR3 runs from the conserved cysteine through the conserved F or W. A D gene is named only where the DNA matches it firmly. Only some rows state a clone size, as once, few, many or a class for expanded clones.

d_call: NA; cdr3_length: 14; v_call: TRBV28; j_call: TRBJ2-2; clone_size: NA; cdr3_nt: TGTGCCAGCAGGTTACAGGCGGGGATGGGGAAGCTGTTTTTT; cdr3_aa: CASRLQAGMGKLFF
d_call: TRBD2; cdr3_length: 15; v_call: TRBV5-1; j_call: TRBJ2-3; clone_size: NA; cdr3_nt: TGCGCCAGCACATCTCGGACTAGGGGCACAGATACGCAGTATTTT; cdr3_aa: CASTSRTRGTDTQYF
d_call: NA; cdr3_length: 16; v_call: TRBV11-1; j_call: TRBJ2-7; clone_size: NA; cdr3_nt: TGTGCCAGCAGCACTACATTGACAGGTCGATACTACGAGCAGTACTTC; cdr3_aa: CASSTTLTGRYYEQYF
d_call: NA; cdr3_length: 13; v_call: TRBV10-2; j_call: TRBJ2-7; clone_size: NA; cdr3_nt: TGCGCCAGCACGGAGAGAGACGCCTACGAGCAGTACTTC; cdr3_aa: CASTERDAYEQYF
d_call: TRBD2; cdr3_length: 15; v_call: TRBV6-5; j_call: TRBJ2-1; clone_size: once; cdr3_nt: TGTGCCAGCAGACTAGCGGGAGGGTCCTACAATGAGCAGTTCTTC; cdr3_aa: CASRLAGGSYNEQFF
d_call: NA; cdr3_length: 14; v_call: TRBV6-1; j_call: TRBJ1-1; clone_size: NA; cdr3_nt: TGTGCCAGCAGTGAAAGGACAGCGTCCACTGAAGCTTTCTTT; cdr3_aa: CASSERTASTEAFF
d_call: TRBD2; cdr3_length: 15; v_call: TRBV10-3; j_call: TRBJ2-1; clone_size: few; cdr3_nt: TGTGCCATCAGTGAACGGCTAGCGGGTGACAATGAGCAGTTCTTC; cdr3_aa: CAISERLAGDNEQFF
d_call: TRBD2; cdr3_length: 16; v_call: TRBV2; j_call: TRBJ2-1; clone_size: NA; cdr3_nt: TGTGCCAGCAGTGAAGGGGTGACTAGCGGGAACCATGAGCAGTTCTTC; cdr3_aa: CASSEGVTSGNHEQFF
d_call: NA; cdr3_length: 14; v_call: TRBV6-1; j_call: TRBJ2-1; clone_size: NA; cdr3_nt: TGTGCCAGCAGTGAGGTGCCAAGCGCCAATGAGCAGTTCTTC; cdr3_aa: CASSEVPSANEQFF
d_call: NA; cdr3_length: 15; v_call: TRBV7-2; j_call: TRBJ2-2; clone_size: medium-sized; cdr3_nt: TGTGCCAGCAGCTTCACGCAGGGGGGTGGCGGGGAGCTGTTTTTT; cdr3_aa: CASSFTQGGGGELFF
d_call: NA; cdr3_length: 15; v_call: TRBV5-4; j_call: TRBJ1-3; clone_size: NA; cdr3_nt: TGTGCCAGCAGCATCGGACAGCCCTCTGGAAACACCATATATTTT; cdr3_aa: CASSIGQPSGNTIYF
d_call: TRBD2; cdr3_length: 17; v_call: TRBV7-9; j_call: TRBJ2-1; clone_size: NA; cdr3_nt: TGTGCCAGCAGCCCCGGACATGCGGGAGAAGGTCATCATGAGCAGTTCTTC; cdr3_aa: CASSPGHAGEGHHEQFF